The 6 T cell receptor beta chains below come from one sample, sequenced in a study of T cell responses to AZD1222 COVID-19 vaccine. Clones were read by immunoSEQ multiplex PCR, and TCRdb kept only the in-frame ones, dropping some. The repertoire holds around 160,000 clones, with under 95% as singletons. The input for sequencing was peripheral blood, taken on day 0 of AZD1222 vaccination. Receptor source: an adult in good health.

The chain recombines TRBV5-4 with TRBJ1-2; D is undetermined. Germline V gene sequence: CDR1 SGHNT, CDR2 YYREEE (reference sequence). The germline V and J ends were trimmed by 3 bases and 0 bases, with 12 bases remaining between them. The CDR3 extends over 15 amino acids. CDR3 coding DNA: TGTGCCAGCAGCTCCTGGACCGGTACTAACTATGGCTACACCTTC. It is translated as CASSSWTGTNYGYTF.

The chain has TRBV20-1 and TRBJ2-3; 8 bases fit TRBD2. The trim removed 3 bases at V and 2 bases at J, leaving 7 bases unmatched. Germline V gene data show CDR1 as DFQATT and CDR2 as SNEGSKA (reference sequence). The CDR3 length is 15 residues. CDR3 loop: CSASPAGAFTDTQYF. CDR3 nucleotide sequence: TGCAGTGCTAGTCCAGCGGGGGCCTTCACAGATACGCAGTATTTT.

This clone was observed a single time. This sequence joins TRBV3-1 (or the pseudogene TRBV3-2) and TRBJ1-6; possibly TRBD1 for D (5 bases). Germline CDR1 reads LGHDT; CDR2 reads YNNKEL (reference sequence). The CDR3 has 17 amino acids. Trimming removed 1 base at V and 2 bases at J, with 12 bases between. The CDR3: CASSQAGATPYNSPLHF. The CDR3 DNA follows: TGTGCCAGCAGCCAAGCTGGGGCTACTCCCTATAATTCACCCCTCCACTTT.

The chain joins TRBV7-2 to TRBJ2-1; the D is unclear. V was trimmed by 3 bases and J by 7 bases, leaving 7 bases between them. Germline V gene lookup returns CDR1 SGHTA and CDR2 FQGNSA. This CDR3 spans 12 amino acids. CDR3 DNA: TGTGCCAGCAGCTTCGACCTTAATGAGCAGTTCTTC. The encoded protein is CASSFDLNEQFF.

This clone was detected once. This chain connects TRBV18 to TRBJ2-2; no clear D. The CDR3 runs to 16 residues. Deletions cut 1 base from V and 5 bases from J, with 14 bases between. Germline assignment: CDR1 KGHSH and CDR2 LQKENI. The CDR3 DNA reads TGTGCCAGCTCACCACGAGGTCCTGGGGATACCGGGGAGCTGTTTTTT. As protein: CASSPRGPGDTGELFF.

The rearrangement uses TRBV5-6 and TRBJ1-2; no definite D call. The CDR3 sequence is 13 residues long. Trimming pared 4 bases from V and 3 bases from J, leaving 10 bases between. Germline loops: CDR1 SGHDT, CDR2 YYEEEE. In DNA form, the CDR3 reads TGTGCCAGCAGCATGTGGATTCACTATGGCTACACCTTC. Translating it yields CASSMWIHYGYTF.